This entry features one TCR beta chain sequence. The CDR3 has 15 amino acids. V lost 0 bases, J lost 4 bases, and 6 bases stayed unmatched. Germline CDR1 is PRHDT and CDR2 is FYEKMQ (reference sequence). The sample originates from a study of blood T cell repertoires in COVID-19. Generated by immunoSEQ multiplex PCR, the TCRdb table keeps only in-frame clones and is missing some. Of about 150,000 clones listed, 87% are singletons. The sequencing sample was made of peripheral blood. The chain joins TRBV13 to TRBJ2-7; TRBD2 matches 7 bases. The sequence was collected from a woman between 45 and 65 years old with acute or convalescent COVID-19. The CDR3 reads CASSLGLAAQYEQYF. The CDR3 coding sequence is TGTGCCAGCAGCTTAGGTCTAGCGGCTCAGTACGAGCAGTACTTC.